This T cell receptor beta chain was captured by sequencing in a study of blood T cells in healthy people across ages (dated by TCRdb to the mid-2010s). Regarding the study in general: In model experiments, template switching captured about one uniquely barcoded TCR beta cDNA molecule for every two T cells. For two donors (one aged 18 to 30 and one aged 80 or older), the study analyzed two additional independent replicas of 1 million unique cDNA reads from the same blood draw. The donors were divided into four age groups: young (average around 16 years), middle-aged (approximately 42), aged (approximately 62) and long-lived (roughly 88). Using deep sequencing normalized with unique cDNA molecular identifiers, the study measured how TCR beta repertoire diversity changes with age. Beyond this particular receptor, the publication reports: Estimates of total diversity based on one million sequenced T cells were considered lower bounds and underestimates. Observed TCR beta diversity correlated strongly with the percentage of naive T cells measured by flow cytometry. Since profiling was done on bulk unsorted PBMCs, naive and antigen-experienced compartments could not be conclusively compared. As age increased, observed TCR beta diversity per million T cells dropped in a roughly linear way, and a significant reduction was already evident by age about 40. Because the CMV infection status of the donors was unknown, age-related changes in expanded clonotypes may potentially have been confounded. Compared with the aged group, more naive CD4+ T cells, fewer expanded clones and increased TCR diversity were shown by the long-lived group, suggesting age selection.

In this sample, this clonotype turned up a few times. Which antigen it targets is not known. Base quality data are lacking; no much larger clone is found one base away. Germline trimming: 0 bases from V, 6 bases from J; junction bases outside gene matches: 9. The germline V gene yields SGHRS for CDR1 and YFSETQ for CDR2. The CDR3 holds 17 amino acids from the cysteine to the phenylalanine. Kept here is only the CDR3 DNA, which spans 51 bases and is read in frame from base 1. The protocol used for the library was 5' RACE. Sequencing relied on an Illumina HiSeq 2500. A second PCR of about 7 to 12 cycles was performed with a sample-barcoded 5' primer and a J-beta primer mix. Each TCR beta cDNA molecule received a unique molecular identifier from a template-switch 5' adaptor carrying 12 random nucleotides. Each sample yielded at least 3 million CDR3-containing paired-end reads. All of the RNA was converted into first-strand cDNA using the Mint cDNA synthesis kit, with a TRBC-specific oligonucleotide serving as the primer. Following uracil-DNA glycosylase treatment, a first 18-cycle PCR with universal primers M1SS and BC2_uni_R was performed on all cDNA. The source study handled its data this way. For normalization, 1 million high-quality reads, each with a distinct molecular identifier, were randomly selected from each sample. Instead of being binned into consensus sequences, reads that shared molecular identifiers were thrown out. MiTCR, with a Q25 quality threshold and the strictest error-elimination algorithm, was used for CDR3 identification, clonotype clustering and error correction. A nonparametric unseen species model with Euler transformation was used to estimate lower-bound total TCR beta diversity. TCRdb cleaned the public reads at Q25 with fastp, built clones with MiXCR and kept in-frame beta chains. Rows with one shared CDR3 protein collapse into an entry with the most common genes and DNA. Here the V and J calls rest on TCRdb's processing, not on the authors' analysis. This sample is represented by about 840,000 distinct CDR3 sequences; just under 30% of them were singletons. The ten largest make up roughly a tenth of the sample.

The donors were roughly 39 Caucasian individuals from Russia, aged roughly 6 to 90 years, who were systemically healthy. Approximately 9.7 milliliters of peripheral blood were drawn from each donor into EDTA-treated Vacutainer tubes. Ficoll-Paque density-gradient centrifugation was used to isolate PBMCs, with at least 7 million per sample. Trizol reagent was used to extract total RNA from PBMCs, with at least 5.5 micrograms per sample. Naive CD45RAhigh/CD27high T cell percentages were measured by flow cytometry on a PBMC aliquot from every donor. This sample was shared with a second study, whose subject was T cells of mothers and their children. As the second study states: Nine systemically healthy Caucasian individuals served as donors, namely three mothers together with their six children. cDNA synthesis consumed the entire amount of extracted RNA, loaded at around 1.5 ug RNA in each 15 ul reaction. In the second PCR, the M1S primer added sample barcodes and 2-4 random nucleotides. Each mother yielded over 8 million TCR beta CDR3 reads and each child 2.5 million to 3 million reads. In both related and unrelated pairs, thymic selection shapes the output of TCR recombination in a similar way, with inherited differences having only a minor effect. Normalized repertoire overlap in related mother-child pairs was always slightly higher than in unrelated mother-child pairs, but the difference was never significant. Persistent microchimeric T cell clones were not detected, at a sensitivity of approximately 98 clones per million clonotypes. The study used deep NGS to compare TCR beta repertoires of mothers and children, seeking features distinguishing related mother-child pairs from unrelated individuals. On average, the children were roughly 11 +/- 4 years old, while the mothers were about 40 +/- 4 years old. After adapters were ligated using NEBNext reagents, the libraries underwent 100+100 nt paired-end sequencing on an Illumina HiSeq 2000. To prevent cross-contamination, the mother and child libraries were prepared a month apart and were sequenced in separate runs. For each donor, somewhere between roughly 450,000 and 2,000,000 distinct TCR beta clonotypes were identified. Naive TCR beta clonotypes were estimated from low-frequency clonotypes matched to each donor's FACS-determined naive share, without sorting.

In this chain, TRBV5-1 is recombined with TRBJ2-1, with TRBD1 matching 10 junction bases. Sequencing was done on a sample of blood. This receptor was taken from a woman aged 40 to 49 in good health. The CDR3 corresponds to CASSLGSVTGGRNEQFF. The bases are TGCGCCAGCAGCTTGGGTTCGGTGACAGGGGGCCGCAATGAGCAGTTCTTC.